This TCR beta chain was sequenced in a study of blood T cell repertoires in COVID-19. About the study: The study drew acute and convalescent COVID-19 samples from the United States, Italy and Spain. T cells, B-cell-depleted T cells, or PBMCs provided the cDNA or gDNA that served as material.

V lost 3 bases and J lost 1; bases outside the gene matches: 2. This CDR3 region has 14 residues. CDR1 is SGDLS, CDR2 YYNGEE, per germline. The table came from immunoSEQ multiplex PCR; TCRdb's copy has only in-frame clones and leaves some out. The sample includes around 65,000 clones, under 85% of them seen just once. The chain combines TRBV9 with TRBJ2-3; TRBD1 agrees at 7 bases. This clonotype originated in a man aged 60 to 75 with acute or convalescent COVID-19. Sequenced: peripheral blood. CDR3: CASSAQGRTDTQYF. The CDR3 DNA reads as TGTGCCAGCAGCGCACAGGGGCGCACAGATACGCAGTATTTT. Looking up the rest from reference TRBV9 and TRBJ2-3 gives the full variable domain: DSGVTQTPKHLITATGQRVTLRCSPRSGDLSVYWYQQSLDQGLQFLIQYYNGEERAKGNILERFSAQQFPDLHSELNLSSLELGDSALYFCASSAQGRTDTQYFGPGTRLTVL.